The 14 T cell receptor beta chains reported below all come from one sample, sequenced in a study of T cells expressing NK-cell markers. Using the 5' RACE reads, TCRdb records one entry per CDR3 protein without DNA. In all, the sample yields under 600,000 distinct CDR3 sequences. Sequenced material: blood T cells: a sorted CD56 or NKG2C T cell subset, CD4+ or CD8+ T cells, or bulk PBMC T cells (not recorded which). These receptors all stem from a woman in her 50s in good health.

The CDR3 protein is CASSLEVRGGINTGELFF. The V and J genes are TRBV5-1 and TRBJ2-2; TCRdb's D call, TRBD1, is unchecked because there is no DNA. The germline V gene has CDR1 SGHRS and CDR2 YFSETQ. The CDR3 consists of 18 residues.

The chain recombines TRBV28 with TRBJ1-1; TCRdb indicates TRBD1, and absent DNA this call remains unverified. The CDR3 covers 15 residues. CDR1 MDHEN and CDR2 SYDVKM come from the germline V gene. The CDR3 sequence: CASSPTGAMNTEAFF.

V usage is TRBV13 and J usage is TRBJ2-2. Germline V gives CDR1 PRHDT, CDR2 FYEKMQ (reference sequence). CDR3 size: 15 residues. The CDR3 region is CASSSGPANTGELFF.

The genes are TRBV2 and TRBJ1-1; TCRdb's D call of TRBD1 is untestable without DNA. Germline V gives CDR1 SNHLY, CDR2 FYNNEI. This CDR3 contains 13 residues. CDR3 sequence: CASRLRQGLEAFF.

The genes are TRBV6-6 and TRBJ1-4; TCRdb's D call, TRBD1, is unchecked because there is no DNA. This CDR3 spans 13 amino acids. In germline, CDR1 is MNHNY, CDR2 SVGAGI (reference sequence). The CDR3 is CASRAGGGEKLFF.

V is TRBV11-3 and J is TRBJ2-1. Germline lookup yields CDR1 SGHNT and CDR2 YENEEA. This CDR3 contains 14 residues. The CDR3 loop reads CASSLAIRDNEQFF.

This chain connects TRBV29-1 to TRBJ2-5; TCRdb picks TRBD2, but there is no DNA to check that call. The germline V gene encodes CDR1 SQVTM and CDR2 ANQGSEA. This CDR3 contains 14 residues. This CDR3 reads CSTGLAGASEDQYF.

The chain employs TRBV2 and TRBJ1-4; TCRdb names TRBD1, which stays unverified in the absence of DNA. Germline CDR1 SNHLY, CDR2 FYNNEI. This CDR3 is built from 15 residues. CDR3 amino acids: CASSWDPRGDEKLFF.

The chain employs TRBV29-1 and TRBJ2-1; TCRdb calls TRBD1, which cannot be checked without DNA. The CDR3 loop spans 12 amino acids. CDR1 SQVTM and CDR2 ANQGSEA come from the germline V gene. The CDR3 protein is CSITRGANEQFF.

The chain uses TRBV18 and TRBJ1-1. Germline V gene data show CDR1 as KGHSH and CDR2 as LQKENI. This CDR3 has 14 residues. The CDR3 spells CASSSLGGDAEAFF.

This chain connects TRBV12-3 or TRBV12-4 to TRBJ2-5. The CDR3 consists of 14 residues. The CDR3 is CASSPTRTGETQYF.

The chain is built from TRBV7-3 and TRBJ2-1; the TCRdb call, TRBD2, lacks DNA for checking. The CDR3 runs 15 residues. CDR1 and CDR2 from the germline V gene are SGHTA and FQGTGA. This chain's CDR3 is CASSALAGGNNEQFF.

The chain combines TRBV12-3 or TRBV12-4 with TRBJ1-6. This CDR3 contains 13 residues. CDR3 loop: CASAASYNSPLHF.

The V gene is TRBV28, the J gene TRBJ2-2; the D call from TCRdb, TRBD2, cannot be confirmed without DNA. The CDR3 contains 15 residues. CDR1 is MDHEN and CDR2 is SYDVKM in the germline V gene. The CDR3 here is CASSLPSWESGELFF. Full variable domain (remainder filled in from reference TRBV28 and TRBJ2-2): DVKVTQSSRYLVKRTGEKVFLECVQDMDHENMFWYRQDPGLGLRLIYFSYDVKMKEKGDIPEGYSVSREKKERFSLILESASTNQTSMYLCASSLPSWESGELFFGEGSRLTVL.